A single sample gave rise to the 23 T cell receptor beta chains below, sequenced in a study of T cells in Graves' hyperthyroidism and ophthalmopathy. TCR beta CDR3 region amplification was performed from RNA transcripts. An initial round of RT-PCR targeting the TCR CDR3 relied on the HTBI primer set. TCRdb re-analysed the multiplex PCR reads in MiXCR, keeping a single row per CDR3 protein. The table shows around 420,000 distinct CDR3 sequences, with more than 15% occurring only once. Sequencing used blood. These receptors all come from a woman aged 18 to 35 with Graves' hyperthyroidism.

This clonotype was seen only a few times. The chain couples TRBV3-1 to TRBJ1-5, with D unresolved. Germline CDR1 and CDR2: LGHDT and YNNKEL (reference sequence). The ends were cut back, 3 bases at V and 3 bases at J, with 6 bases in the middle. CDR3 size: 13 residues. The CDR3: CASSQSLNQPQHF. CDR3 in DNA: TGTGCCAGCAGCCAGAGTCTCAATCAGCCCCAGCATTTT.

This clonotype was seen many times. The genes are TRBV28 and TRBJ1-1; a possible D gene is TRBD1 (5 bases). The CDR3 totals 18 residues. Trimming cost V 2 bases and J 4 bases, with 23 bases left between them. CDR1 MDHEN and CDR2 SYDVKM come from the germline V gene. Here the CDR3 reads CASSLRAGQVRLSTEAFF. CDR3 in DNA: TGTGCCAGCAGTTTAAGGGCAGGGCAGGTTCGCCTTAGCACTGAAGCTTTCTTT.

At least ten counts were recorded for this clonotype. The chain joins TRBV5-1 to TRBJ1-1; possible D gene TRBD1, 6 bases. The V end lost 5 bases, the J end lost 2 bases, and 13 bases lay between the germline ends. The CDR3 is made up of 14 amino acids. The germline V gene encodes CDR1 SGHRS and CDR2 YFSETQ. The CDR3 nucleotides read TGCGCCAGCAGTAGTGGGACATACAACACTGAAGCTTTCTTT. It specifies CASSSGTYNTEAFF.

This chain connects TRBV25-1 to TRBJ2-7, with TRBD2 matching 7 bases. J lost 2 bases, V lost 4 bases, and 8 bases had no gene match. Germline V gene lookup returns CDR1 MGHDK and CDR2 SYGVNS. The CDR3 is 15 amino acids. CDR3 loop: CASSGSSGTTYEQYF. In DNA form, the CDR3 reads TGTGCCAGCAGTGGTTCTAGCGGAACTACCTACGAGCAGTACTTC.

This clonotype has a handful of counts. The CDR3 nucleotides read TGTGCCAGCAGGGCCCCTGGGGGACTAGCGGGGGATTCCTACAATGAGCAGTTCTTC. It yields the protein CASRAPGGLAGDSYNEQFF. The genes are TRBV6-1 and TRBJ2-1; TRBD2 matches at 14 bases. CDR3 length: 19 residues. The germline CDR1 and CDR2 sequences are MNHNS and SASEGT. Germline trimming cut 6 bases from V and 1 base from J; bases unmatched to any gene: 11.

A note on this clonotype: A much larger clone is a single base away; this may be a read error. The rearrangement links TRBV5-5 to TRBJ2-5, with a weak D call TRBD1 (6 bases). The CDR3 extends over 12 amino acids. V lost 3 bases and J lost 3, with 6 bases in between. Germline CDR1 reads SGHKS; CDR2 reads YYEKEE (reference sequence). The CDR3 loop reads CASSSGEETQYF. The CDR3, as DNA: TGTGCCAGCAGCTCAGGGGAAGAGACCCAGTACTTC.

V gene TRBV12-3 or TRBV12-4 combines with J gene TRBJ2-2; 12 bases are a match to TRBD2. V was pared by 3 bases and J by 7 bases, with 6 bases of the junction left unmatched. CDR3 length: 16 residues. The CDR3 region is CASSFLAGGPGGELFF. The CDR3 DNA follows: TGTGCCAGCAGTTTCCTAGCGGGGGGGCCGGGCGGGGAGCTGTTTTTT.

This chain links TRBV29-1 with TRBJ1-2; possible D gene TRBD1, 5 bases. Germline V gene data show CDR1 as SQVTM and CDR2 as ANQGSEA. There are 16 residues in the CDR3. V lost 6 bases and J 4 bases, leaving 24 bases between the germline ends. The CDR3 loop reads CSVRIWDPPVGYGYTF. DNA of the CDR3: TGCAGCGTGCGCATCTGGGACCCCCCCGTCGGCTATGGCTACACCTTC.

This clonotype was detected ten times or more. V usage is TRBV3-1 and J usage is TRBJ1-5; D not resolved. The germline gives CDR1 LGHDT, CDR2 YNNKEL (reference sequence). The CDR3 sequence is 13 residues long. V lost 3 bases, J lost 0 bases, and 3 bases lay in between. Here the CDR3 DNA reads TGTGCCAGCAGCCAGTATAGCAATCAGCCCCAGCATTTT. This sequence encodes CASSQYSNQPQHF. Filled out from reference TRBV3-1 and TRBJ1-5, the complete variable domain reads DTAVSQTPKYLVTQMGNDKSIKCEQNLGHDTMYWYKQDSKKFLKIMFSYNNKELIINETVPNRFSPKSPDKAHLNLHINSLELGDSAVYFCASSQYSNQPQHFGDGTRLSIL.

This clonotype was seen at least ten times. The V and J genes are TRBV4-3 and TRBJ1-2; a weak D match, TRBD1 (5 bases). The CDR3 runs 13 residues. The germline V and J ends were trimmed by 0 bases and 7 bases, with 9 bases remaining between them. Germline lookup yields CDR1 LGHNA and CDR2 YSLEER. As DNA, the CDR3 is TGCGCCAGCAGCCAAGATTGGGGGGTTGGCTACACCTTC. Protein sequence: CASSQDWGVGYTF.

This clonotype was detected ten times or more. The V gene is TRBV7-2, the J gene TRBJ1-1; D is unresolved. Trimming removed 4 bases from V and 0 bases from J, with 9 bases in between. The CDR3 covers 14 residues. Germline V gene sequence: CDR1 SGHTA, CDR2 FQGNSA. CDR3 in DNA: TGTGCCAGCAGCTGGGGAGCCGTGAACACTGAAGCTTTCTTT. It yields the protein CASSWGAVNTEAFF.

Ten or more counts support this clonotype. The chain has TRBV12-3 or TRBV12-4 and TRBJ2-2; 11 bases are a match to TRBD2. The V and J ends lost 7 bases and 6 bases, in that order; junction bases with no gene match: 7. The CDR3 has 15 amino acids. This CDR3 reads CASKALAGGPGELFF. Written as DNA, the CDR3 is TGTGCCAGCAAGGCATTAGCGGGAGGGCCCGGGGAGCTGTTTTTT.

This clonotype was seen at least ten times. The chain joins TRBV27 to TRBJ2-1; TRBD1 agrees at 8 bases. Germline assignment: CDR1 MNHEY and CDR2 SMNVEV (reference sequence). Germline trimming cut 5 bases from V and 8 bases from J; bases unmatched to any gene: 11. The CDR3 is 15 residues long. CDR3 sequence (DNA): TGTGCCAGCAGTAATAGGGCAGGGGGCTTCGATGAGCAGTTCTTC. Encoded protein: CASSNRAGGFDEQFF.

The chain uses TRBV9 and TRBJ2-3; the match to TRBD2 covers 11 bases. CDR1 is SGDLS, CDR2 YYNGEE, per germline. J was trimmed by 10 bases and V by 3 bases; bases with no gene match: 16. This CDR3 has 17 amino acids. CDR3 DNA: TGTGCCAGCAGCGGACTAGCGGGACAACTTTCACGGGGACCGCAGTATTTT. As protein: CASSGLAGQLSRGPQYF.

This clonotype has only a few counts. The V gene is TRBV7-3, the J gene TRBJ2-1; 14 nucleotides line up with TRBD2. Germline CDR1 SGHTA, CDR2 FQGTGA. The length of the CDR3 is 19 residues. V lost 5 bases, J lost 4 bases, and 13 bases stayed unmatched. In nucleotides, the CDR3 is TGTGCCAGCAGCCGCCTCCCGGGGACTAGCGGGGGAAGTTACAATGAGCAGTTCTTC. It codes for CASSRLPGTSGGSYNEQFF.

J is TRBJ1-4 and V is TRBV6-2 or TRBV6-3; D unclear. Germline lookup yields CDR1 MNHEY and CDR2 SVGEGT. This CDR3 contains 18 residues. V lost 7 bases, J lost 3 bases, and 24 bases lay in between. CDR3 protein: CASKPTGTGPGSNEKLFF. CDR3 coding DNA: TGTGCCAGCAAACCCACGGGAACCGGGCCAGGATCTAATGAAAAACTGTTTTTT.

This clonotype appeared many times. The V call is TRBV11-2, the J call TRBJ2-2; 7 nucleotides match TRBD2. Looked up from germline, CDR1 is SGHAT and CDR2 is FQNNGV. Trimming removed 5 bases from V and 4 bases from J; junction bases left unmatched: 1. The CDR3 consists of 13 residues. The CDR3 DNA sequence: TGTGCCAGCAGCAGCGGGACCACCGGGGAGCTGTTTTTT. Encoded protein: CASSSGTTGELFF.

This clonotype was seen more than once but under ten times. This rearrangement joins TRBV6-1 to TRBJ1-5; tentatively, D is TRBD1 (5 bases). V dropped 5 bases and J dropped 3 bases, with 14 bases sitting between them. This CDR3 spans 15 amino acids. Germline CDR1 reads MNHNS; CDR2 reads SASEGT. CDR3 coding DNA: TGTGCCAGCAGTCCCCCGGGACGGTACAATCAGCCCCAGCATTTT. It is translated as CASSPPGRYNQPQHF.

This clonotype has ten or more counts. The gene calls are TRBV6-1 and TRBJ2-5, with TRBD2 matching over 7 bases. CDR3 length equals 17 residues. In germline, CDR1 is MNHNS, CDR2 SASEGT. V lost 0 bases to trimming and J lost 5 bases; unmatched junction nucleotides: 12. DNA of the CDR3: TGTGCCAGCAGTGAAGCGAGGACTAGTCCCATAGCGGAGACCCAGTACTTC. Translation: CASSEARTSPIAETQYF.

The chain is built from TRBV7-9 and TRBJ2-7; D is unresolved. The ends were cut back, 0 bases at V and 5 bases at J, with 11 bases in the middle. This CDR3 region has 14 residues. Looked up from germline, CDR1 is SEHNR and CDR2 is FQNEAQ (reference sequence). The CDR3 nucleotides are TGTGCCAGCAGCTTAGCGCTTGCTCCCCACGAGCAGTACTTC. Its translation is CASSLALAPHEQYF.

This clonotype was seen at least ten times. The V gene is TRBV2, the J gene TRBJ1-4; D is undetermined. CDR1 is SNHLY and CDR2 is FYNNEI in the germline V gene. The CDR3 sequence is 13 residues long. V lost 4 bases and J lost 5, with 8 bases in between. As DNA, the CDR3 is TGTGCCAGCAGTGGGCAAGAAAATGAAAAACTGTTTTTT. Translation: CASSGQENEKLFF.

Turning to this clonotype: A much larger clone differs by one base, so this may be a read error. The chain employs TRBV7-6 and TRBJ2-1, with 7 bases matching TRBD2. This CDR3 contains 15 residues. Germline-derived CDR1 and CDR2 are SGHVS and FNYEAQ. With 4 bases clipped from V and 5 bases from J, the junction kept 8 bases outside the gene matches. CDR3 loop: CASSWEGLSDNEQFF. The DNA for the CDR3 is TGTGCCAGCAGCTGGGAGGGGCTTTCTGACAATGAGCAGTTCTTC.

This clonotype was seen ten or more times. V gene TRBV12-3 or TRBV12-4 combines with J gene TRBJ1-5; D call uncertain. This CDR3 has 16 amino acids. The V end lost 0 bases, the J end lost 4 bases, and 13 bases lay between the germline ends. In DNA form, the CDR3 reads TGTGCCAGCAGTTTAGCGCACGGGGAAAGGAATCAGCCCCAGCATTTT. This translates into CASSLAHGERNQPQHF.